This is a list of T cell receptor beta chains from one sample in a study of shared clonotypes between healthy human individuals. Using immunoSEQ multiplex PCR, the repertoire was profiled, and TCRdb retains in-frame clones only, with some absent. The sample has some 2,400,000 clones; around 95% are singletons. Input material: naive CD4+ T cells sorted from blood. These receptors were obtained from a man between 18 and 29 years old in good health. Both conserved end residues are part of each CDR3. Each record gives: V gene, J gene, D gene, clone size, CDR3 DNA, CDR3 protein. The D gene is left open where the match is weak. Rows give clone size only sometimes, using once, few, many, or a class for an expanded clone.

V: TRBV10-2
J: TRBJ2-1
D: .
size: once
DNA: TGCGCCAGCAGTGTGGGGGGGCTAGCGTATGAGCAGTTCTTC
CDR3: CASSVGGLAYEQFF

V: TRBV27
J: TRBJ1-3
D: .
size: .
DNA: TGTGCCAGCAGTCCCCAGGGGAGCGTAGGAAACACCATATATTTT
CDR3: CASSPQGSVGNTIYF

V: TRBV28
J: TRBJ1-5
D: .
size: .
DNA: TGTGCCAGCAGTTTTCCCGACTTGGGCAATCAGCCCCAGCATTTT
CDR3: CASSFPDLGNQPQHF

V: TRBV5-6
J: TRBJ2-5
D: .
size: .
DNA: TGTGCCAGCAGCTTATGGGGGACCCAAGAGACCCAGTACTTC
CDR3: CASSLWGTQETQYF

V: TRBV11-2
J: TRBJ1-1
D: .
size: .
DNA: TGTGCCAGCAGCTTACCCCCCCGTAACACTGAAGCTTTCTTT
CDR3: CASSLPPRNTEAFF

V: TRBV10-2
J: TRBJ1-4
D: .
size: .
DNA: TGCGCCAGCAGTGAGTCGGTGGGGCAGCTTAATGAAAAACTGTTTTTT
CDR3: CASSESVGQLNEKLFF

V: TRBV18
J: TRBJ2-7
D: TRBD1
size: .
DNA: TGTGCCAGCTCGACGGGACAGGGAAACTACGAGCAGTACTTC
CDR3: CASSTGQGNYEQYF

V: TRBV4-1
J: TRBJ2-7
D: TRBD2
size: .
DNA: TGCGCCAGCAGGAGGACTAGCGGGACCTACGAGCAGTACTTC
CDR3: CASRRTSGTYEQYF

V: TRBV5-4
J: TRBJ2-1
D: TRBD2
size: once
DNA: TGTGCCAGCAGCAAGGATAGACTAGCGGGTCTGAATGAGCAGTTCTTC
CDR3: CASSKDRLAGLNEQFF

V: TRBV2
J: TRBJ1-6
D: .
size: .
DNA: TGTGCCAGCAGTGAAGGGCGCAGGGAGTTAAGATCACCCCTCCACTTT
CDR3: CASSEGRRELRSPLHF

V: TRBV5-1
J: TRBJ1-1
D: .
size: .
DNA: TGCGCCAGCAGCTTGGGACAGATTGAAACTGAAGCTTTCTTT
CDR3: CASSLGQIETEAFF

V: TRBV7-9
J: TRBJ2-3
D: .
size: .
DNA: TGTGCCAGCAGCTTATTGGCAGATACGCAGTATTTT
CDR3: CASSLLADTQYF

V: TRBV7-6
J: TRBJ2-5
D: .
size: once
DNA: TGTGCCAGCAGCTTAGGACGCGGTACCCAAGAGACCCAGTACTTC
CDR3: CASSLGRGTQETQYF

V: TRBV9
J: TRBJ2-7
D: .
size: .
DNA: TGTGCCAGCAGCAAAGGACAGCACTACGAGCAGTACTTC
CDR3: CASSKGQHYEQYF

V: TRBV30
J: TRBJ1-5
D: .
size: .
DNA: TGTGCCTGGAGCCTTCAGGCCGGCCTACTGGTGGGCAATCAGCCCCAGCATTTT
CDR3: CAWSLQAGLLVGNQPQHF

V: TRBV5-6
J: TRBJ1-1
D: .
size: .
DNA: TGTGCCAGCAGCTTGGCGTCAAACAAAAACCTCAACACTGAAGCTTTCTTT
CDR3: CASSLASNKNLNTEAFF

V: TRBV19
J: TRBJ2-3
D: .
size: .
DNA: TGTGCCAGTAGTATTATGGCTAGCACAGATACGCAGTATTTT
CDR3: CASSIMASTDTQYF

V: TRBV5-1
J: TRBJ2-7
D: .
size: once
DNA: TGCGCCAGCAGCTTGACCGGGACATTACCCTACGAGCAGTACTTC
CDR3: CASSLTGTLPYEQYF

V: TRBV19
J: TRBJ2-2
D: .
size: .
DNA: TGTGCCAGTAGTAAATTTGTGGGGGGGGAGCTGTTTTTT
CDR3: CASSKFVGGELFF

V: TRBV30
J: TRBJ1-2
D: .
size: .
DNA: TGTGCCTGGAGCCACAAGCCCGCAGGGGCAAGTGGCTACACCTTC
CDR3: CAWSHKPAGASGYTF

V: TRBV12-2
J: TRBJ2-4
D: .
size: .
DNA: TGTGCAAGTCGCCCTACGGAGGGGGTTAAGGCCAAAAACATTCAGTACTTC
CDR3: CASRPTEGVKAKNIQYF

V: TRBV29-1
J: TRBJ2-7
D: .
size: .
DNA: TGCAGCGTTAATGACGGATCCTACGAGCAGTACTTC
CDR3: CSVNDGSYEQYF

V: TRBV27
J: TRBJ2-3
D: .
size: .
DNA: TGTGCCAGCAGTTTATCGACCGACAGCACAGATACGCAGTATTTT
CDR3: CASSLSTDSTDTQYF

V: TRBV2
J: TRBJ1-5
D: TRBD1
size: .
DNA: TGTGCCAGCAGTGAAGGGACAGGGATTGGAAGAAATCAGCCCCAGCATTTT
CDR3: CASSEGTGIGRNQPQHF

V: TRBV5-6
J: TRBJ2-7
D: .
size: .
DNA: TGTGCCAGCAGTTCCACCTACGAGCAGTACTTC
CDR3: CASSSTYEQYF

V: TRBV5-4
J: TRBJ2-1
D: TRBD2
size: .
DNA: TGTGCCAGCAGCTTGGTCCTACTAGCGGGAGGTGGAAATGAGCAGTTCTTC
CDR3: CASSLVLLAGGGNEQFF

V: TRBV10-3
J: TRBJ2-3
D: .
size: .
DNA: TGTGCCATCAGTGAGGCGGCCAGCACAGATACGCAGTATTTT
CDR3: CAISEAASTDTQYF

V: TRBV10-3
J: TRBJ2-3
D: .
size: .
DNA: TGTGCCATCAGTGAACGAGGCACAGATACGCAGTATTTT
CDR3: CAISERGTDTQYF

V: TRBV6-1
J: TRBJ2-7
D: TRBD1
size: few
DNA: TGTGCCAGCAGTGAACCGCACAGGGGGCTCTACGAGCAGTACTTC
CDR3: CASSEPHRGLYEQYF

V: TRBV6-5
J: TRBJ1-2
D: .
size: .
DNA: TGTGCCAGCAGTTACAGGGAGGGCTACTATGGCTACACCTTC
CDR3: CASSYREGYYGYTF

V: TRBV5-1
J: TRBJ1-1
D: .
size: .
DNA: TGCGCCAGCAGCTTGATACAGGGATCTGCGAACACTGAAGCTTTCTTT
CDR3: CASSLIQGSANTEAFF

V: TRBV7-8
J: TRBJ2-1
D: .
size: .
DNA: TGTGCCAGCAGCCTCCGGGACAACGCCTACAATGAGCAGTTCTTC
CDR3: CASSLRDNAYNEQFF

V: TRBV6-1
J: TRBJ2-7
D: TRBD1
size: .
DNA: TGTGTCACGAGGGACAGCCCCTACGAGCAGTACTTC
CDR3: CVTRDSPYEQYF

V: TRBV5-1
J: TRBJ2-1
D: .
size: .
DNA: TGCGCCAGCAGCTTGGGTGTCGGGAGCTACAATGAGCAGTTCTTC
CDR3: CASSLGVGSYNEQFF

V: TRBV18
J: TRBJ1-6
D: .
size: once
DNA: TGTGCCAGCTCACCCAACGGGAATTCACCCCTCCACTTT
CDR3: CASSPNGNSPLHF

V: TRBV5-1
J: TRBJ2-2
D: .
size: .
DNA: TGCGCCAGCAGCTTTGGGGACTTGAGACGCACCGGGGAGCTGTTTTTT
CDR3: CASSFGDLRRTGELFF

V: TRBV7-9
J: TRBJ1-5
D: .
size: .
DNA: TGTGCCAGCAGCTTAGAACCCAATCAGCCCCAGCATTTT
CDR3: CASSLEPNQPQHF

V: TRBV6-1
J: TRBJ1-2
D: .
size: .
DNA: TGTGCCAGCAGGGTTGGACAGAACTATGGCTACACCTTC
CDR3: CASRVGQNYGYTF

V: TRBV25-1
J: TRBJ1-6
D: .
size: .
DNA: TGTGCCAGCAGTTACGGGGCTGGACGTGAAAATTCACCCCTCCACTTT
CDR3: CASSYGAGRENSPLHF

V: TRBV7-2
J: TRBJ1-1
D: .
size: once
DNA: TGTGCCAGCAGCTTAGCCCAGGGGAACACTGAAGCTTTCTTT
CDR3: CASSLAQGNTEAFF

V: TRBV4-1
J: TRBJ2-7
D: TRBD2
size: .
DNA: TGCGCCAGCAGCAAAAATGGACTAGCTGCCTACGAGCAGTACTTC
CDR3: CASSKNGLAAYEQYF

V: TRBV7-2
J: TRBJ2-4
D: .
size: .
DNA: TGTGCCAGCAGCTTAGGCCTAAATACCGTAAAAAACATTCAGTACTTC
CDR3: CASSLGLNTVKNIQYF

V: TRBV18
J: TRBJ2-3
D: .
size: .
DNA: TGTGCCAGCTCACCATCGAGTACAGATACGCAGTATTTT
CDR3: CASSPSSTDTQYF

V: TRBV9
J: TRBJ2-1
D: TRBD2
size: once
DNA: TGTGCCAGCAGCGCACCGGGAGGCTGGGGGAATGAGCAGTTCTTC
CDR3: CASSAPGGWGNEQFF

V: TRBV6-1
J: TRBJ2-3
D: .
size: .
DNA: TGTGCCAGCAGGGGCGGGACCAACACAGATACGCAGTATTTT
CDR3: CASRGGTNTDTQYF

V: TRBV11-2
J: TRBJ2-1
D: TRBD2
size: .
DNA: TGTGCCAGCAGCTTACCTGTGGGAGGGGTTAATGAGCAGTTCTTC
CDR3: CASSLPVGGVNEQFF

V: TRBV2
J: TRBJ2-7
D: .
size: .
DNA: TGTGCCAGCGAGTTGGGAGAGCAGTACTTC
CDR3: CASELGEQYF

V: TRBV5-1
J: TRBJ2-1
D: TRBD2
size: .
DNA: TGCGCCAGCAGTCGGGGACTAGCGGACTACAATGAGCAGTTCTTC
CDR3: CASSRGLADYNEQFF

V: TRBV10-2
J: TRBJ2-7
D: TRBD2
size: .
DNA: TGCGCCAGCAGCCCCGGGACTACCTACGAGCAGTACTTC
CDR3: CASSPGTTYEQYF

V: TRBV2
J: TRBJ2-2
D: .
size: .
DNA: TGTGCCAGCAGTGTACGACCTACCGGGGAGCTGTTTTTT
CDR3: CASSVRPTGELFF

V: TRBV28
J: TRBJ1-2
D: TRBD1
size: .
DNA: TGTGCCAGCAGTTTGCGGGACAGCCGCTACACCTTC
CDR3: CASSLRDSRYTF

V: TRBV5-6
J: TRBJ2-5
D: .
size: .
DNA: TGTGCCAGCAGCTCAATTACTACAGGGTACCAAGAGACCCAGTACTTC
CDR3: CASSSITTGYQETQYF

V: TRBV14
J: TRBJ2-4
D: .
size: .
DNA: TGTGCCAGCAGCCAAGGGTTAGACCTAGCCAAAAACATTCAGTACTTC
CDR3: CASSQGLDLAKNIQYF